What follows are 30 T cell receptor beta chains derived from one specimen sequenced in a study of T cells in Graves' hyperthyroidism and ophthalmopathy. Researchers took RNA transcripts and amplified the TCR beta CDR3 regions from them. First-round RT-PCR with HTBI primers amplified the TCR CDR3 region. A single record per CDR3 protein comes from TCRdb applying MiXCR to the multiplex PCR reads. This sample carries about 380,000 distinct CDR3 sequences, roughly 18% of them seen once, and the ten largest clones take 40%. Material for sequencing was blood. These receptor sequences come from a man between 18 and 35 years old with Graves' ophthalmopathy.

This clonotype has a count of ten or more. The chain couples TRBV18 to TRBJ1-1; the D is unclear. The V gene's germline CDR1 is KGHSH and CDR2 LQKENI. The CDR3 covers 14 residues. The germline V and J ends were trimmed by 6 bases and 2 bases, with 13 bases remaining between them. This CDR3 is CASSRTDGNTEAFF. CDR3 sequence (DNA): TGTGCCAGCTCCCGAACCGACGGTAACACTGAAGCTTTCTTT.

This clonotype was counted many times. The chain carries TRBV27 and TRBJ2-3; 7 bases align to TRBD1. Germline loops: CDR1 MNHEY, CDR2 SMNVEV (reference sequence). V lost 2 bases and J lost 0; bases outside the gene matches: 23. This CDR3 is built from 22 residues. The CDR3 DNA is TGTGCCAGCAGTTTAAAGGGTGGCTTTTGGGACAGCCACCAATTTAGCACAGATACGCAGTATTTT. It encodes CASSLKGGFWDSHQFSTDTQYF.

The gene calls are TRBV5-1 and TRBJ2-3, with 10 nucleotides matching TRBD1. CDR3 length: 15 residues. CDR1 is SGHRS, CDR2 YFSETQ, per germline. Trimming cost V 4 bases and J 3 bases; bases outside gene matches: 5. The CDR3 reads CASSRQGARTDTQYF. In DNA, the CDR3 is TGCGCCAGCAGCCGACAGGGGGCGCGGACAGATACGCAGTATTTT.

This clonotype came up a few times. The genes are TRBV4-1 and TRBJ1-2; perhaps TRBD1 as D (5 bases). This CDR3 is built from 16 residues. V lost 4 bases, J lost 5 bases, and 20 bases lay in between. Germline CDR1 MGHRA, CDR2 YSYEKL. The CDR3 sequence is CASSPESGGGRYGYTF. Here the CDR3 DNA reads TGCGCCAGCAGCCCAGAGTCGGGGGGGGGGAGGTATGGCTACACCTTC.

This clonotype was recorded many times. The V call is TRBV29-1, the J call TRBJ1-5, with D maybe TRBD1 (5 bases). Trimming removed 6 bases from V and 2 bases from J, with 14 bases in between. Germline lookup yields CDR1 SQVTM and CDR2 ANQGSEA. CDR3 size: 14 residues. This chain's CDR3 is CSVGVGLGNQPQHF. As DNA, the CDR3 is TGCAGCGTAGGCGTGGGGCTGGGCAATCAGCCCCAGCATTTT.

This clonotype has a handful of counts. DNA of the CDR3: TGTGCCAGCAACTACCGGGACTGGAACACCGGGGAGCTGTTTTTT. This translates into CASNYRDWNTGELFF. The chain employs TRBV28 and TRBJ2-2, with D possibly being TRBD2 (6 bases). Germline lookup yields CDR1 MDHEN and CDR2 SYDVKM. The CDR3 sequence is 15 residues long. V gave up 7 bases and J gave up 1 base, with 13 bases separating them.

This clonotype occurred a few times. This chain's CDR3 is CASSTGPGISNQPQHF. CDR3 nucleotide sequence: TGCGCCAGCAGCACAGGGCCAGGGATCAGCAATCAGCCCCAGCATTTT. The chain joins TRBV5-1 to TRBJ1-5, with D perhaps TRBD1 (6 bases). Germline-derived CDR1 and CDR2 are SGHRS and YFSETQ. CDR3 size: 16 residues. V lost 4 bases and J 1 base, leaving 15 bases between the germline ends. The variable domain in full, with the rest retrieved from reference TRBV5-1 and TRBJ1-5, is KAGVTQTPRYLIKTRGQQVTLSCSPISGHRSVSWYQQTPGQGLQFLFEYFSETQRNKGNFPGRFSGRQFSNSRSEMNVSTLELGDSALYLCASSTGPGISNQPQHFGDGTRLSIL.

This clonotype showed up just a few times. The chain uses TRBV9 and TRBJ1-2; 9 bases fit TRBD1. Germline V gives CDR1 SGDLS, CDR2 YYNGEE. Trimming took 3 bases from V and 4 from J; bases not matched to a gene: 10. The CDR3 is 16 amino acids. For the CDR3, the DNA is TGTGCCAGCAGCGCCAACTTACAGGGGGCAAGCTATGGCTACACCTTC. Encoded protein: CASSANLQGASYGYTF.

Note on this clonotype: A much larger clone differs from this one at a single base, so this may be a read error. V gene TRBV5-1 combines with J gene TRBJ2-2, with 10 positions matching TRBD1. J gave up 1 base and V 7 bases, and 7 bases lay outside the gene matches. Germline CDR1 reads SGHRS; CDR2 reads YFSETQ. The CDR3 has 16 amino acids. The CDR3 region is CASGSDRGLNTGELFF. The CDR3 DNA reads as TGCGCCAGCGGCTCTGACAGGGGGCTGAACACCGGGGAGCTGTTTTTT.

Of note for this clonotype: A much more abundant neighbour one base away suggests this may be a read error. This chain links TRBV5-1 with TRBJ1-2; D not resolved. Trimming pared 0 bases from V and 4 bases from J, leaving 10 bases between. Germline V gene lookup returns CDR1 SGHRS and CDR2 YFSETQ. The CDR3 is 14 amino acids. The CDR3 region has the DNA TGCGCCAGCAGCTTGGACTGGCTATCCTATGGCTACACCTTC. This gives the protein CASSLDWLSYGYTF.

This chain joins TRBV6-1 and TRBJ2-2, with unresolved D. The CDR3 totals 12 residues. Germline V CDR1 and CDR2: MNHNS, SASEGT. Deletions cut 11 bases from V and 6 bases from J, with 13 bases between. The CDR3 region is CAAWRTAGELFF. The CDR3 bases are TGTGCCGCATGGCGGACGGCCGGGGAGCTGTTTTTT.

This clonotype was recorded many times. The genes are TRBV25-1 and TRBJ1-6, with D hard to call. V lost 4 bases and J 10 bases, leaving 11 bases between the germline ends. There are 13 residues in the CDR3. Per germline, CDR1 MGHDK and CDR2 SYGVNS. CDR3 protein: CASSAFGLSPLHF. The CDR3 DNA reads as TGTGCCAGCAGTGCGTTCGGGTTATCACCCCTCCACTTT.

The V and J genes are TRBV5-1 and TRBJ1-6; TRBD1 matches 7 bases. Germline loops: CDR1 SGHRS, CDR2 YFSETQ. Trimming at V came to 2 bases and at J to 10 bases, leaving 12 bases not matched to a gene. The CDR3 consists of 16 residues. CDR3 nucleotides: TGCGCCAGCAGCTTAGTTTTCCAAGGGGGCGGGTCACCCCTCCACTTT. As protein: CASSLVFQGGGSPLHF.

CDR3 nucleotides: TGTGCCATCAATGGGGCGGATACCTGCGAGCAGTACTTC. Residues: CAINGADTCEQYF. This chain joins TRBV10-3 and TRBJ2-7, with D tentatively TRBD1 (5 bases). CDR3 length equals 13 residues. V was cut by 7 bases and J by 6 bases, with 16 bases left in between. CDR1 and CDR2 from the germline V gene are ENHRY and SYGVKD.

V is TRBV27 and J is TRBJ2-3; D possibly corresponds to TRBD2 (6 bases). Trimming took 6 bases from V and 1 from J, leaving 29 bases between them. Germline loops: CDR1 MNHEY, CDR2 SMNVEV (reference sequence). The CDR3 is made up of 20 amino acids. Here the CDR3 reads CASSNSPGLRGSVRTDTQYF. DNA for the CDR3: TGTGCCAGCAGCAACAGTCCGGGACTTCGAGGCAGCGTGCGCACAGATACGCAGTATTTT.

This chain connects TRBV19 to TRBJ2-5; D may be TRBD1 (6 bases). This CDR3 comprises 16 residues. Per the germline V gene, CDR1 is LNHDA and CDR2 is SQIVND (reference sequence). With 5 bases removed from V and 1 base from J, the gap between germline ends came to 17 bases. The CDR3 DNA reads TGTGCCAGTAGTCCAAATGACAGGTTGATCCAAGAGACCCAGTACTTC. This codes for CASSPNDRLIQETQYF.

This clonotype came up a few times. The chain has TRBV4-2 and TRBJ2-3; 11 nucleotides align to TRBD2. The CDR3 spans 15 residues. J was trimmed by 5 bases and V by 6 bases; bases with no gene match: 7. Germline CDR1 reads LGHNA; CDR2 reads YNFKEQ. The CDR3 region has the DNA TGTGCCAGCAGAAGCTTAGCGGGGGGGCAAGATACGCAGTATTTT. It is translated as CASRSLAGGQDTQYF.

This clonotype occurred a few times. V and J are TRBV28 and TRBJ2-5, with D hard to call. The CDR3 consists of 11 residues. Germline CDR1 reads MDHEN; CDR2 reads SYDVKM. Between the trimmed V and J ends, which lost 7 bases and 7 bases, there was a span of 10 bases. CDR3 region: CASTFLGTQYF. The DNA for the CDR3 is TGTGCCAGCACCTTCTTGGGGACCCAGTACTTC.

In this sample, this clonotype turned up many times. This chain links TRBV28 with TRBJ2-4; the match to TRBD1 covers 10 bases. This CDR3 comprises 21 residues. Germline CDR1 MDHEN, CDR2 SYDVKM. The ends lost 2 bases at V and 8 bases at J; junction bases unmatched: 24. CDR3 sequence (DNA): TGTGCCAGCAGTTTAAGACGGGACAGGGGATCGAGGGACCCCCGGTGGCACATTCAGTACTTC. It encodes CASSLRRDRGSRDPRWHIQYF.

This clonotype has ten or more counts. The V and J genes are TRBV2 and TRBJ1-2, with D hard to call. The germline gives CDR1 SNHLY, CDR2 FYNNEI. V lost 8 bases and J lost 4, with 8 bases in between. The CDR3 is made up of 11 amino acids. This CDR3 reads CASEGTYGYTF. CDR3 DNA: TGTGCCAGCGAGGGTACCTATGGCTACACCTTC. The whole variable domain, filled in from reference TRBV2 and TRBJ1-2, reads EPEVTQTPSHQVTQMGQEVILRCVPISNHLYFYWYRQILGQKVEFLVSFYNNEISEKSEIFDDQFSVERPDGSNFTLKIRSTKLEDSAMYFCASEGTYGYTFGSGTRLTVV.

This clonotype was recorded many times. The chain combines TRBV6-1 with TRBJ1-4; unclear D gene. V was cut by 0 bases and J by 11 bases, with 10 bases left in between. The CDR3 is 13 amino acids. The germline gives CDR1 MNHNS, CDR2 SASEGT. DNA of the CDR3: TGTGCCAGCAGTGAAGCCGGAGAGAGCAAACTGTTTTTT. Its protein product is CASSEAGESKLFF.

The sample holds many counts of this clonotype. This chain links TRBV5-1 with TRBJ1-1; a weak D match, TRBD1 (6 bases). Germline V CDR1 and CDR2: SGHRS, YFSETQ. The V gene lost 2 bases and the J gene lost 1 base, with 12 bases spanning the gap. CDR3 length: 15 residues. CDR3 loop: CASSLNRVGNTEAFF. The CDR3 region has the DNA TGCGCCAGCAGCTTAAACAGGGTTGGGAACACTGAAGCTTTCTTT.

This clonotype appeared a few times. The rearrangement joins TRBV7-9 to TRBJ2-1, with no clear D. CDR1 and CDR2 (germline): SEHNR, FQNEAQ (reference sequence). The V end was cut by 2 bases, the J end by 9 bases, with 8 bases between. This CDR3 spans 12 amino acids. CDR3 bases: TGTGCCAGCAGCTTAACAGTTATTGAGCAGTTCTTC. It codes for CASSLTVIEQFF.

The table lists this clonotype with many counts. The DNA for the CDR3 is TGTGCCAGCTTAACCGTAGAGGGCGGTGAAGCTTTCTTT. Protein: CASLTVEGGEAFF. The V call is TRBV18, the J call TRBJ1-1, with no clear D. V lost 7 bases to trimming and J lost 7 bases, with 16 bases between them. The CDR3 covers 13 residues. CDR1 and CDR2 (germline): KGHSH, LQKENI.

The sample holds many counts of this clonotype. The V gene is TRBV20-1, the J gene TRBJ2-7; D unclear. V was clipped by 2 bases and J by 5 bases, with 4 bases between them. The germline V gene has CDR1 DFQATT and CDR2 SNEGSKA (reference sequence). CDR3 length: 10 residues. The DNA of the CDR3 is TGCAGTGCTAGAAGGAACGAGCAGTACTTC. This translates into CSARRNEQYF.

This clonotype turned up a few times. J is TRBJ1-2 and V is TRBV27, with D uncertain. V lost 3 bases and J lost 8, with 13 bases in between. The CDR3 runs 13 residues. Per germline, CDR1 MNHEY and CDR2 SMNVEV (reference sequence). The CDR3 DNA reads TGTGCCAGCAGTTTGGGGTCCTGGGCCGGCTACACCTTC. Amino acid sequence: CASSLGSWAGYTF.

The V and J genes are TRBV20-1 and TRBJ2-3; 11 bases agree with TRBD2. CDR3 length: 19 amino acids. The V gene end was trimmed by 1 base and the J gene end by 2 bases; junction bases not matched to a gene: 14. Germline CDR1 and CDR2: DFQATT and SNEGSKA (reference sequence). The DNA of the CDR3 is TGCAGTGCTAGAGTCCGTTATAGGGGACTAGCGGCCACCACAGATACGCAGTATTTT. As protein: CSARVRYRGLAATTDTQYF.

This clonotype was counted many times. The genes are TRBV5-1 and TRBJ1-6, with TRBD1 as a possible D gene (5 bases). The CDR3 is 14 residues long. Trimming stripped 3 bases from V and 7 bases from J, with 11 bases between. CDR1 and CDR2 from the germline V gene are SGHRS and YFSETQ. In DNA form, the CDR3 reads TGCGCCAGCAGCTGGACGGGGGAAAATTCACCCCTCCACTTT. Translated: CASSWTGENSPLHF.

The chain's CDR3 is CASSLQSGGVQETQYF. CDR3 DNA sequence: TGCGCCAGCAGCCTACAGAGCGGGGGGGTTCAAGAGACCCAGTACTTC. The gene calls are TRBV5-1 and TRBJ2-5; 10 bases are a match to TRBD2. The CDR3 has 16 amino acids. Trimming at V came to 4 bases and at J to 2 bases, leaving 8 bases not matched to a gene. Germline V gene lookup returns CDR1 SGHRS and CDR2 YFSETQ.

This clonotype was seen repeatedly, ten times or more. The rearrangement uses TRBV18 and TRBJ1-3; D ambiguous. The CDR3 has 13 amino acids. V lost 2 bases and J 4 bases, leaving 6 bases between the germline ends. Germline V gene data show CDR1 as KGHSH and CDR2 as LQKENI. CDR3 sequence reads: CASSPNDGNTIYF. In DNA form, the CDR3 reads TGTGCCAGCTCACCAAACGACGGAAACACCATATATTTT.